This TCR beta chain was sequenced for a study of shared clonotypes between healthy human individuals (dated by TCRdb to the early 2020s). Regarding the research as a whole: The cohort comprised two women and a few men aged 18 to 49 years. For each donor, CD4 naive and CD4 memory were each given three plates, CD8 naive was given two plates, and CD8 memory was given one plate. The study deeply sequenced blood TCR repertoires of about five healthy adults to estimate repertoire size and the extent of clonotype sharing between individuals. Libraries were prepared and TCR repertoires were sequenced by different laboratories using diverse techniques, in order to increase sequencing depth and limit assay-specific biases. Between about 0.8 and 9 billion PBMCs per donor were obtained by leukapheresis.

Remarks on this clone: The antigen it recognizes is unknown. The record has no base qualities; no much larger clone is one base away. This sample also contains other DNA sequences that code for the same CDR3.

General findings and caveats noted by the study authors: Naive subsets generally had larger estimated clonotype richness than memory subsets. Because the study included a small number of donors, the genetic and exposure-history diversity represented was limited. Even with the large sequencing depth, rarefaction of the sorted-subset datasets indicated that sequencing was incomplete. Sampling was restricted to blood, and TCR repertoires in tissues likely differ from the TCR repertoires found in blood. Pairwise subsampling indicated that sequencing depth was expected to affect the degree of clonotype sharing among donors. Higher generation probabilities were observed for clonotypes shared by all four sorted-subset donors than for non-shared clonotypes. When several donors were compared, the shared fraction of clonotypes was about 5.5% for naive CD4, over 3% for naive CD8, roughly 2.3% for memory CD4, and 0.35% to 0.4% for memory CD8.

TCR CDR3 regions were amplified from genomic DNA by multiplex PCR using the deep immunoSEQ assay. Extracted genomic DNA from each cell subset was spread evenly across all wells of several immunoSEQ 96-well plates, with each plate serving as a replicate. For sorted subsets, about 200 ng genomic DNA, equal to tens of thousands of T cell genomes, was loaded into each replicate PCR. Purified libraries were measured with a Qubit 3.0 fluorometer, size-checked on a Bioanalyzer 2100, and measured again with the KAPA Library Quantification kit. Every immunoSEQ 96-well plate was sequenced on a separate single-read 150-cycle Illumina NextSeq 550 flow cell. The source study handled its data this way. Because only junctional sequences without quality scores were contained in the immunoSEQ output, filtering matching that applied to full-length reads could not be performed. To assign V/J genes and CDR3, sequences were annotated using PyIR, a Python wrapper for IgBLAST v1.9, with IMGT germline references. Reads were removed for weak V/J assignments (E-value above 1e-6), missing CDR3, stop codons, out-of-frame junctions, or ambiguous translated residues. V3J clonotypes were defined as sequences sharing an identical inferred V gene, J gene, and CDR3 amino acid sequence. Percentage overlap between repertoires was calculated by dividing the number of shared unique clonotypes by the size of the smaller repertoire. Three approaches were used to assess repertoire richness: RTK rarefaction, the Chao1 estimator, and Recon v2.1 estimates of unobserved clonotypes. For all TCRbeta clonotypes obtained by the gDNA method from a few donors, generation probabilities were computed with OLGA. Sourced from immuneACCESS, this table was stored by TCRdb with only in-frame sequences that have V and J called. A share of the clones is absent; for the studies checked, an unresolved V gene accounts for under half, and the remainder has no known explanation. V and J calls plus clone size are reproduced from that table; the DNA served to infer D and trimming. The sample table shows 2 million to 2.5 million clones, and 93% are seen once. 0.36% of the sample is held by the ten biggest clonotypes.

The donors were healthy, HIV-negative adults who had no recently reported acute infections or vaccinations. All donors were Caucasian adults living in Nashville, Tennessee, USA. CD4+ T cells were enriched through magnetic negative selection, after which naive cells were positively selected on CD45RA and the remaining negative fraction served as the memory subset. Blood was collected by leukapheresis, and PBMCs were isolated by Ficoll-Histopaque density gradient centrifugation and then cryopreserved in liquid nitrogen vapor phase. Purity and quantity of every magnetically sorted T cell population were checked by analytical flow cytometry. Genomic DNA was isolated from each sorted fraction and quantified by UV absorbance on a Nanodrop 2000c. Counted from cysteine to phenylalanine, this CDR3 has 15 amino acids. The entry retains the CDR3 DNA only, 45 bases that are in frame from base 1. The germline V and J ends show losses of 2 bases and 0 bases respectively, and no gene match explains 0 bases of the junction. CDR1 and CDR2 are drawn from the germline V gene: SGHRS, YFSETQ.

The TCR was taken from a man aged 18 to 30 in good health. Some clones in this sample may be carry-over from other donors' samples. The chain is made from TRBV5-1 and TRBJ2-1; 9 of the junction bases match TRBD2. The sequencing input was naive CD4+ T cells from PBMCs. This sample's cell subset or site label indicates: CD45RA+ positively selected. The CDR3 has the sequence CASSFSGGSYNEQFF. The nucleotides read TGCGCCAGCAGCTTTAGCGGGGGCTCCTACAATGAGCAGTTCTTC.